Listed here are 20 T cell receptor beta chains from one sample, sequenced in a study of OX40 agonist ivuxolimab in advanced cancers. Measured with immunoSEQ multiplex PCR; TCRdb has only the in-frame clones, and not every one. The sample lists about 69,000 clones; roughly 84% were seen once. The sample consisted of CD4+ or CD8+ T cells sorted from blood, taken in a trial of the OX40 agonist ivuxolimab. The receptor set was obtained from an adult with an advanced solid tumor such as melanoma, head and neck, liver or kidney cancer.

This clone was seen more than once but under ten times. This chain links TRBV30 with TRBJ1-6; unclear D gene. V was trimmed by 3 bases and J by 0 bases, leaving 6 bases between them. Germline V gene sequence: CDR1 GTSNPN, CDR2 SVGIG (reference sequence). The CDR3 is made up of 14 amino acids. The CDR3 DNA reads TGTGCCTGGAGAGTGAGCTCCTATAATTCACCCCTCCACTTT. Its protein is CAWRVSSYNSPLHF.

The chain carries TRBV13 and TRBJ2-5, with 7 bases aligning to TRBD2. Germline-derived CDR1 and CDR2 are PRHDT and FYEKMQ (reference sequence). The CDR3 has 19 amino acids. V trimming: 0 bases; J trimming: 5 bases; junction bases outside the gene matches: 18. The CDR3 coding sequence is TGTGCCAGCAGCTTAGGCCTTGAAATTAGCGGGTCGCCCCGGGAGACCCAGTACTTC. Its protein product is CASSLGLEISGSPRETQYF.

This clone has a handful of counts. The CDR3 region is CASSYRPSAYEQYF. As DNA, the CDR3 is TGTGCCAGCAGTTATCGGCCCTCGGCCTACGAGCAGTACTTC. This rearrangement joins TRBV6-5 to TRBJ2-7; D gene uncertain. The V gene lost 3 bases and the J gene lost 2 bases, with 11 bases spanning the gap. CDR1 and CDR2 from the germline V gene are MNHEY and SVGAGI. This CDR3 comprises 14 residues.

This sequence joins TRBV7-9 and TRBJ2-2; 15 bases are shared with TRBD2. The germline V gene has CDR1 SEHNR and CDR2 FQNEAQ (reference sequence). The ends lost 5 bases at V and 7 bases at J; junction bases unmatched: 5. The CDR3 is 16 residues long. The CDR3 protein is CASSRTSGGAVGELFF. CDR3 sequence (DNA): TGTGCCAGCAGCCGGACTAGCGGGGGGGCTGTCGGGGAGCTGTTTTTT.

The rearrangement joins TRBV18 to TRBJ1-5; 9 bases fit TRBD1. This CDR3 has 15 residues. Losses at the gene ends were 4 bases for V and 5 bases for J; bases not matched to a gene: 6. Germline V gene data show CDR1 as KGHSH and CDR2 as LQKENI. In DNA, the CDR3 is TGTGCCAGCTCACAGGGACAGGGCGACGATCAGCCCCAGCATTTT. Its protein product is CASSQGQGDDQPQHF. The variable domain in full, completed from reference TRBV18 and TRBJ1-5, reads NAGVMQNPRHLVRRRGQEARLRCSPMKGHSHVYWYRQLPEEGLKFMVYLQKENIIDESGMPKERFSAEFPKEGPSILRIQQVVRGDSAAYFCASSQGQGDDQPQHFGDGTRLSIL.

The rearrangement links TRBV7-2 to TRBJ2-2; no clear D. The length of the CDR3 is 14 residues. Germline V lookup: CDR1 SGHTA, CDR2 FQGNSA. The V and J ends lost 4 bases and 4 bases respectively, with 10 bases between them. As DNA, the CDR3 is TGTGCCAGCAGCTATAGGGTGGGCACCGGGGAGCTGTTTTTT. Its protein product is CASSYRVGTGELFF.

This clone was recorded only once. The CDR3 loop reads CASSLGLSSYEQYF. CDR3 in DNA: TGTGCCAGCAGCTTAGGGTTGAGCTCCTACGAGCAGTACTTC. The chain uses TRBV5-6 and TRBJ2-7; D uncertain. The CDR3 totals 14 residues. Trimming took 2 bases from V and 0 from J, leaving 9 bases between them. CDR1 and CDR2 from the germline V gene are SGHDT and YYEEEE.

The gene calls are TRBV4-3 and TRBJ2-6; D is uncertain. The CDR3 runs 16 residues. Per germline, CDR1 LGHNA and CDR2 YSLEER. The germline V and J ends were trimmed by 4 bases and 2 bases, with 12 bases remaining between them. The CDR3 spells CASSPLGRAGANVLTF. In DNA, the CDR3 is TGCGCCAGCAGCCCCCTCGGTAGAGCTGGGGCCAACGTCCTGACTTTC.

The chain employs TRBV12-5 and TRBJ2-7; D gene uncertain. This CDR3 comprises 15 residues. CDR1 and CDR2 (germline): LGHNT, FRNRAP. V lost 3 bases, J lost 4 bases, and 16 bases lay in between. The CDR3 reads CASGFPPGLNYEQYF. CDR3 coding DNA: TGTGCTAGTGGTTTCCCCCCGGGCCTCAATTACGAGCAGTACTTC.

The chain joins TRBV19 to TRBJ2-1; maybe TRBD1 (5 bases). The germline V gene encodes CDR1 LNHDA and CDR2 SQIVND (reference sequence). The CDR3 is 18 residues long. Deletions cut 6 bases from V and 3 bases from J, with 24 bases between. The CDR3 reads CASRPQGLVGKNYNEQFF. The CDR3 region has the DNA TGTGCCAGTAGGCCGCAGGGTCTAGTAGGAAAAAACTACAATGAGCAGTTCTTC.

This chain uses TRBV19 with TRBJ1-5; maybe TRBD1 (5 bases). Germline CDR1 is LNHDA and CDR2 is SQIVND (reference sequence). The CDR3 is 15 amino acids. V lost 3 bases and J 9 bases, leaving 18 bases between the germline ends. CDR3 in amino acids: CASSILGAAGSPQHF. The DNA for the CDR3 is TGTGCCAGTAGTATTCTCGGGGCAGCCGGGTCGCCCCAGCATTTT.

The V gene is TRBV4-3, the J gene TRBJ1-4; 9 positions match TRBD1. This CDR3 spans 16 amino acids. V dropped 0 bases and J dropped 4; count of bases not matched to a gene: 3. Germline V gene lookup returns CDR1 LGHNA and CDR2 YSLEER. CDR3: CASSQDRGQGNEKLFF. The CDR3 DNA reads TGCGCCAGCAGCCAAGATCGGGGACAGGGTAATGAAAAACTGTTTTTT.

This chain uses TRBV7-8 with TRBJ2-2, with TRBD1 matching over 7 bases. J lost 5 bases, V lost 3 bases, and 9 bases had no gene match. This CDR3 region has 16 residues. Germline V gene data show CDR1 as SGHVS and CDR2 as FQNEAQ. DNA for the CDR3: TGTGCCAGCAGCTTCCTAGACAGGGCGGAGACCGGGGAGCTGTTTTTT. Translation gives CASSFLDRAETGELFF.

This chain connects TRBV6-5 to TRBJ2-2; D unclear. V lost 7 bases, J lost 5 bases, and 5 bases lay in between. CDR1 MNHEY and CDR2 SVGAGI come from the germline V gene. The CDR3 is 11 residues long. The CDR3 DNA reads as TGTGCCAGCACTTGGACCGGGGAGCTGTTTTTT. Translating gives CASTWTGELFF.

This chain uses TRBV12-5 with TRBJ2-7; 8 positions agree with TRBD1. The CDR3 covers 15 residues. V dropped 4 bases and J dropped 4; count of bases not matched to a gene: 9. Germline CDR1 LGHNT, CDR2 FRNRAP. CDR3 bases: TGTGCTAGTGGTTCCCGGACAGGGAAGTTGTACGAGCAGTACTTC. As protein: CASGSRTGKLYEQYF. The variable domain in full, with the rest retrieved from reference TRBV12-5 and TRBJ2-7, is DARVTQTPRHKVTEMGQEVTMRCQPILGHNTVFWYRQTMMQGLELLAYFRNRAPLDDSGMPKDRFSAEMPDATLATLKIQPSEPRDSAVYFCASGSRTGKLYEQYFGPGTRLTVT.

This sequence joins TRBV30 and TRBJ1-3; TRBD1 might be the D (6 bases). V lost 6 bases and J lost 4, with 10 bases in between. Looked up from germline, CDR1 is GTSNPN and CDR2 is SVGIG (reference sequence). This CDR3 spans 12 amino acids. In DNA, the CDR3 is TGTGCCTGCCCGACAGGAGGAAACACCATATATTTT. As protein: CACPTGGNTIYF.

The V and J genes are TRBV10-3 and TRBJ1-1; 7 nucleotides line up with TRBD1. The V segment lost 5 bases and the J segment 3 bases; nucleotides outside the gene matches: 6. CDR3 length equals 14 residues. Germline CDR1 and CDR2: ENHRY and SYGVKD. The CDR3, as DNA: TGTGCCATCAGTCGGATTACAGGGGACACTGAAGCTTTCTTT. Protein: CAISRITGDTEAFF.

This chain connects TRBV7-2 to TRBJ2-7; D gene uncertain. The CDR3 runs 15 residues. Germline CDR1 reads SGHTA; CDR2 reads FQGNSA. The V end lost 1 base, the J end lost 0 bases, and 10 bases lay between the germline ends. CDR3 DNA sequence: TGTGCCAGCAGCTTAGAGCTACAGAGCTCCTACGAGCAGTACTTC. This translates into CASSLELQSSYEQYF.

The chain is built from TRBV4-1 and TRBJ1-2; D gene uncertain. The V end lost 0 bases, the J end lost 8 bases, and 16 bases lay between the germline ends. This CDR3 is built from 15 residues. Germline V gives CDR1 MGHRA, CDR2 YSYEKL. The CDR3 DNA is TGCGCCAGCAGCCAAGATTGGGTGACCTCCGGGGGCTACACCTTC. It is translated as CASSQDWVTSGGYTF.

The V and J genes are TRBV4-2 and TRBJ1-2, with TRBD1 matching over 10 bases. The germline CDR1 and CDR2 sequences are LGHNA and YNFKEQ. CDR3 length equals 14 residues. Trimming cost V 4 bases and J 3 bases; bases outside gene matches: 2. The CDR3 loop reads CASSPTGGDYGYTF. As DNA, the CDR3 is TGTGCCAGCAGCCCGACAGGGGGCGACTATGGCTACACCTTC.